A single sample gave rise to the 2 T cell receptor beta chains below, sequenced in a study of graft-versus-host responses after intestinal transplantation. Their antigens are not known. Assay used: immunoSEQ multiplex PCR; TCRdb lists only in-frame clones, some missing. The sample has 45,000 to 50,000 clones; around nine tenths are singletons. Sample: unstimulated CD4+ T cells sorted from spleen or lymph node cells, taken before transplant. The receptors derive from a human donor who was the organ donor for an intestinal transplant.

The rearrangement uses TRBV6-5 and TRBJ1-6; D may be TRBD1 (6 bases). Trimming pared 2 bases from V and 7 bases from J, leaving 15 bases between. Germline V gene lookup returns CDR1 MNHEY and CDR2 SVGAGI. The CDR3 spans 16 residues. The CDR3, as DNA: TGTGCCAGCAGTTACAGGGGGGGGGCAGCCAATTCACCCCTCCACTTT. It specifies CASSYRGGAANSPLHF.

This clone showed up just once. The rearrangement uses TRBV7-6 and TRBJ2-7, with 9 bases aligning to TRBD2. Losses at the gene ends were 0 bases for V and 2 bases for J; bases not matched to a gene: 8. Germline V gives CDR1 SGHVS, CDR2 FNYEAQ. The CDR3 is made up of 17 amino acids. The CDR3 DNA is TGTGCCAGCAGCTTAGCAGCCTCCGGGACTAGCACCTACGAGCAGTACTTC. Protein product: CASSLAASGTSTYEQYF.